This T cell receptor beta chain was found in a study of blood T cell repertoires in COVID-19. Study-level information: Samples came from the United States, Italy and Spain, spanning acute and convalescent COVID-19.

Generated by immunoSEQ multiplex PCR, the TCRdb table keeps only in-frame clones and is missing some. The table records about 180,000 clones, 85% of them present only once. Germline trimming cut 3 bases from V and 5 bases from J; bases unmatched to any gene: 10. Germline V lookup: CDR1 DFQATT, CDR2 SNEGSKA (reference sequence). The CDR3 length is 16 residues. The J gene is TRBJ2-3, the V gene TRBV20-1, with 11 bases matching TRBD2. The clonotype comes from a person aged 65 to 79 with COVID-19, enrolled during active disease. Sequencing was performed on peripheral blood. The CDR3 reads CSASVTSGRMIDTQYF. CDR3 nucleotide sequence: TGCAGTGCTAGTGTCACTAGCGGGAGAATGATAGATACGCAGTATTTT.